These 23 T cell receptor beta chains were all obtained from the same sample, sequenced in a study of cytomegalovirus exposure and HLA in healthy donors. With 60 Vbeta and 13 Jbeta primers, the PCR was carried out. Method: immunoSEQ multiplex PCR; TCRdb's copy keeps in-frame clones and lacks some. The table has fewer than 200,000 clones, 80% seen once. The sequenced material came from PBMCs. These receptors all come from a man aged 40-55 years in good health and CMV-seronegative.

The chain couples TRBV7-9 to TRBJ1-4, with a possible D match to TRBD1 (6 bases). There are 14 residues in the CDR3. Germline CDR1 reads SEHNR; CDR2 reads FQNEAQ (reference sequence). The V end was cut by 3 bases, the J end by 7 bases, with 12 bases between. The CDR3 loop is CASSFAKQGEKLFF. The CDR3, as DNA: TGTGCCAGCAGCTTTGCCAAACAGGGTGAAAAACTGTTTTTT.

The chain couples TRBV6-1 to TRBJ1-2, with D tentatively TRBD1 (6 bases). The CDR3 sequence is 14 residues long. Trimming cost V 1 base and J 7 bases, with 13 bases left between them. Germline CDR1 MNHNS, CDR2 SASEGT. As DNA, the CDR3 is TGTGCCAGCAGTGAAGGCACAGGGACCTCTGGCTACACCTTC. Amino acids: CASSEGTGTSGYTF.

This sequence joins TRBV5-1 and TRBJ1-1; D unclear. The ends were cut back, 0 bases at V and 3 bases at J, with 6 bases in the middle. The germline CDR1 and CDR2 sequences are SGHRS and YFSETQ. This CDR3 has 13 residues. Here the CDR3 reads CASSLGQYTEAFF. The CDR3 region has the DNA TGCGCCAGCAGCTTGGGGCAGTACACTGAAGCTTTCTTT.

The chain combines TRBV6-5 with TRBJ1-4; tentative D call: TRBD1 (6 bases). The CDR3 is 15 residues long. CDR1 MNHEY and CDR2 SVGAGI come from the germline V gene. V dropped 0 bases and J dropped 5 bases, with 10 bases sitting between them. CDR3 residues: CASSYSGHRNEKLFF. Here the CDR3 DNA reads TGTGCCAGCAGTTACTCGGGACACCGAAATGAAAAACTGTTTTTT.

This sequence joins TRBV4-1 and TRBJ2-5; maybe TRBD1 (6 bases). The J call could be wrong; TRBJ2-7 is a better fit for the DNA end. Per germline, CDR1 MGHRA and CDR2 YSYEKL. This CDR3 is 15 amino acids long. CDR3 region: CASSKPQTGADEQYF. The CDR3 DNA is TGCGCCAGCAGCAAGCCTCAGACAGGTGCGGACGAGCAGTACTTC.

The chain couples TRBV6-1 to TRBJ2-2; unclear D gene. The V end was cut by 3 bases, the J end by 1 base, with 9 bases between. From germline, CDR1 is MNHNS and CDR2 SASEGT. This CDR3 spans 15 amino acids. As DNA, the CDR3 is TGTGCCAGCAGTGACGTTCCAGGGAACACCGGGGAGCTGTTTTTT. Translating it yields CASSDVPGNTGELFF.

J is TRBJ2-7 and V is TRBV5-1; 10 positions match TRBD2. V shed 5 bases and J 2 bases; nucleotides not matched to a gene: 7. There are 15 residues in the CDR3. Germline CDR1 SGHRS, CDR2 YFSETQ. The CDR3 loop reads CASRGVLAGAYEQYF. Here the CDR3 DNA reads TGCGCCAGCAGGGGAGTCCTAGCGGGAGCCTACGAGCAGTACTTC.

The J gene is TRBJ2-2, the V gene TRBV10-1; D remains unclear. The CDR3 contains 15 residues. In germline, CDR1 is WNHNN, CDR2 SYGVQD (reference sequence). V lost 4 bases to trimming and J lost 1 base, with 10 bases between them. In DNA form, the CDR3 reads TGCGCCAGCAGTGTTAGTTCAGGGAACACCGGGGAGCTGTTTTTT. The encoded protein is CASSVSSGNTGELFF.

CDR3 sequence (DNA): TGTGCCAGCAGCTCCTCTGGGGGCCAAGGATACAATGAGCAGTTCTTC. Translated: CASSSSGGQGYNEQFF. V usage is TRBV7-9 and J usage is TRBJ2-1; tentatively, D is TRBD1 (6 bases). In germline, CDR1 is SEHNR, CDR2 FQNEAQ (reference sequence). The CDR3 sequence is 16 residues long. Trimming shortened V by 4 bases and J by 4 bases, and 17 bases separated the two germline ends.

The chain has TRBV6-5 and TRBJ1-5, with D hard to call. Germline CDR1 reads MNHEY; CDR2 reads SVGAGI. Trimming pared 2 bases from V and 4 bases from J, leaving 6 bases between. The CDR3 consists of 13 residues. CDR3 coding DNA: TGTGCCAGCAGTTACCACTGGAATCAGCCCCAGCATTTT. Translation gives CASSYHWNQPQHF.

The V gene is TRBV29-1, the J gene TRBJ2-2; 9 bases match TRBD1. The CDR3 runs to 15 residues. Per germline, CDR1 SQVTM and CDR2 ANQGSEA. V was pared by 2 bases and J by 0 bases, with 1 base of the junction left unmatched. The CDR3 region has the DNA TGCAGCGTTGAAACAGGGGGCGCGAACACCGGGGAGCTGTTTTTT. Amino acid sequence: CSVETGGANTGELFF.

The V gene is TRBV6-1, the J gene TRBJ2-3, with 9 positions matching TRBD1. Germline trimming cut 6 bases from V and 4 bases from J; bases unmatched to any gene: 5. The V gene's germline CDR1 is MNHNS and CDR2 SASEGT. The CDR3 has 14 amino acids. CDR3 loop: CASSRGQGADTQYF. The CDR3 nucleotides read TGTGCCAGCAGCCGGGGACAGGGCGCAGATACGCAGTATTTT.

The count of this clone is one. The chain couples TRBV18 to TRBJ1-2; 8 positions match TRBD1. The V gene's germline CDR1 is KGHSH and CDR2 LQKENI. This CDR3 comprises 14 residues. V lost 3 bases to trimming and J lost 7 bases; unmatched junction nucleotides: 7. Here the CDR3 reads CASSPDRGSRGYTF. The DNA for the CDR3 is TGTGCCAGCTCACCCGACAGGGGTTCTCGTGGCTACACCTTC.

The chain carries TRBV19 and TRBJ1-1; 11 bases map to TRBD1. Trimming at V came to 8 bases and at J to 4 bases, leaving 6 bases not matched to a gene. The CDR3 is made up of 14 amino acids. Germline V CDR1 and CDR2: LNHDA, SQIVND (reference sequence). DNA for the CDR3: TGTGCCAGTCGGACAGGGGGCGCGAGCACTGAAGCTTTCTTT. Its protein is CASRTGGASTEAFF.

This clone was counted once. The chain has TRBV6-1 and TRBJ2-7, with unresolved D. V lost 9 bases, J lost 3 bases, and 9 bases lay in between. This CDR3 contains 11 residues. Germline lookup yields CDR1 MNHNS and CDR2 SASEGT. In DNA form, the CDR3 reads TGTGCCAGTCCCAATTTCTACGAGCAGTACTTC. Its translation: CASPNFYEQYF.

This chain links TRBV5-6 with TRBJ2-7; possible D gene TRBD1, 6 bases. The V and J ends lost 4 bases and 0 bases respectively, with 14 bases between them. Germline V gene lookup returns CDR1 SGHDT and CDR2 YYEEEE. The CDR3 loop spans 15 amino acids. The CDR3 protein is CASSRGQRRSYEQYF. CDR3 DNA sequence: TGTGCCAGCAGCAGGGGACAACGGCGCTCCTACGAGCAGTACTTC.

In its sample, this clone was seen a few times. The DNA for the CDR3 is TGTGCCAGCAGCTTGGGGAGGGGCAGCTCACCCCTCCACTTT. It translates to CASSLGRGSSPLHF. The V and J genes are TRBV5-6 and TRBJ1-6, with D possibly being TRBD1 (5 bases). Deletions cut 0 bases from V and 10 bases from J, with 11 bases between. CDR1 and CDR2 from the germline V gene are SGHDT and YYEEEE. There are 14 residues in the CDR3. The full variable domain, completed using reference TRBV5-6 and TRBJ1-6, is DAGVTQSPTHLIKTRGQQVTLRCSPKSGHDTVSWYQQALGQGPQFIFQYYEEEERQRGNFPDRFSGHQFPNYSSELNVNALLLGDSALYLCASSLGRGSSPLHFGNGTRLTVT.

CDR3 amino acids: CASTRTGQYEQYF. The CDR3 coding sequence is TGTGCCAGCACAAGGACAGGTCAATACGAGCAGTACTTC. The chain recombines TRBV6-5 with TRBJ2-7, with 7 bases aligning to TRBD1. The CDR3 loop spans 13 amino acids. The germline V gene encodes CDR1 MNHEY and CDR2 SVGAGI. J was trimmed by 4 bases and V by 7 bases; bases with no gene match: 7.

The rearrangement uses TRBV5-5 and TRBJ2-2; no firm D call. The V gene lost 3 bases and the J gene lost 5 bases, with 17 bases spanning the gap. Germline CDR1 is SGHKS and CDR2 is YYEKEE (reference sequence). The CDR3 is 16 amino acids. The CDR3 DNA follows: TGTGCCAGCAGCTCGTTAGTATTTAGCCGGACCGGGGAGCTGTTTTTT. It translates to CASSSLVFSRTGELFF.

The chain links TRBV2 to TRBJ2-2; D remains ambiguous. Trimming took off 2 bases at V and 8 bases at J, with 9 bases between the two ends. From germline, CDR1 is SNHLY and CDR2 FYNNEI. The CDR3 has 13 residues. The CDR3 nucleotides are TGTGCCAGCAGTGAACGTGTTTCGGGGGAGCTGTTTTTT. This gives the protein CASSERVSGELFF.

This clone has a handful of counts. Here the CDR3 reads CASSLAGLAGVFNEQFF. CDR3 sequence (DNA): TGTGCCAGCAGCTTAGCGGGGCTAGCGGGAGTTTTCAATGAGCAGTTCTTC. This rearrangement joins TRBV7-9 to TRBJ2-1; TRBD2 matches at 10 bases. The J segment lost 6 bases and the V segment lost 0 bases, leaving 8 bases of the junction unmatched. The CDR3 length is 17 residues. Germline V CDR1 and CDR2: SEHNR, FQNEAQ (reference sequence).

The genes are TRBV6-6 and TRBJ1-1; a weak D match, TRBD1 (6 bases). In germline, CDR1 is MNHNY, CDR2 SVGAGI (reference sequence). The V and J ends lost 6 bases and 1 base respectively, with 12 bases between them. The CDR3 sequence is 14 residues long. The CDR3 nucleotides read TGTGCCAGCAGCCCCACAGGGCAGAACACTGAAGCTTTCTTT. Residues: CASSPTGQNTEAFF.

Only a few counts were recorded for this clone. The chain has TRBV5-5 and TRBJ1-3, with 9 positions matching TRBD1. Germline V gives CDR1 SGHKS, CDR2 YYEKEE (reference sequence). After removal of 0 bases from V and 2 bases from J, the junction contained 3 bases not matched to a gene. This CDR3 spans 16 amino acids. As DNA, the CDR3 is TGTGCCAGCAGCTTGGAGGGACAGGGAACTGGAAACACCATATATTTT. This translates into CASSLEGQGTGNTIYF.